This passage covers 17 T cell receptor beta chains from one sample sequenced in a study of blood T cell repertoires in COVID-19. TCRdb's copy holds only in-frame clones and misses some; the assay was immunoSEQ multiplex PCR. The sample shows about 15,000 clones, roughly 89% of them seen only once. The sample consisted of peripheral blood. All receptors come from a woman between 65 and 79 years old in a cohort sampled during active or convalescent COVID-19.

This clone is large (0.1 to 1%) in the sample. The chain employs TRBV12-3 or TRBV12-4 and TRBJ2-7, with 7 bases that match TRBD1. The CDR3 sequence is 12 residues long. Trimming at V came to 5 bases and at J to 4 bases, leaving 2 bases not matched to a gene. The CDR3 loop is CASSTQGYEQYF. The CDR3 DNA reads TGTGCCAGCAGTACACAGGGGTACGAGCAGTACTTC.

This CDR3 is CASSPDRGYEQYF. The CDR3, as DNA: TGTGCCAGCAGCCCAGACAGGGGGTACGAGCAGTACTTC. The rearrangement links TRBV28 to TRBJ2-7; the match to TRBD1 covers 9 bases. V lost 6 bases and J lost 4; bases outside the gene matches: 4. CDR1 and CDR2 (germline): MDHEN, SYDVKM. This CDR3 has 13 residues.

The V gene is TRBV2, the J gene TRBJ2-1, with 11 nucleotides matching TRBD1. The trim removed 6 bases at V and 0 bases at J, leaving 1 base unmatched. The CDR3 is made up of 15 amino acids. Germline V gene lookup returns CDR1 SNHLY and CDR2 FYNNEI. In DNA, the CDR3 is TGTGCCAGCAGGGGGACAGGGGGCTCCTACAATGAGCAGTTCTTC. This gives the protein CASRGTGGSYNEQFF.

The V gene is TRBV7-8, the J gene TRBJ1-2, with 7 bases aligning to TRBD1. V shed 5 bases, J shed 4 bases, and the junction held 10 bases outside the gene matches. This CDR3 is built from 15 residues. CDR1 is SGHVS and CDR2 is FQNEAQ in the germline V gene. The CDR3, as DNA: TGTGCCAGCAGCCCCCTAGGAGGGGGCAGCTATGGCTACACCTTC. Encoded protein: CASSPLGGGSYGYTF.

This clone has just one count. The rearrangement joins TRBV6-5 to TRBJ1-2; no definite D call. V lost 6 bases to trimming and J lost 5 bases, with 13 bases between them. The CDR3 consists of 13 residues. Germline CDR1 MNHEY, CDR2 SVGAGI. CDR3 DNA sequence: TGTGCCAGCAGAGAGACACTGTTGTATGGCTACACCTTC. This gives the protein CASRETLLYGYTF.

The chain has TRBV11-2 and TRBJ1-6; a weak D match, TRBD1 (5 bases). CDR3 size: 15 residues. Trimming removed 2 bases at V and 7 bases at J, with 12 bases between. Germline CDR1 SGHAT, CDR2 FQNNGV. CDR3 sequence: CASSLFLGGNSPLHF. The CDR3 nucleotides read TGTGCCAGCAGCTTATTTCTCGGGGGGAATTCACCCCTCCACTTT. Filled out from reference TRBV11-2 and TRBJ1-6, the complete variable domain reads EAGVAQSPRYKIIEKRQSVAFWCNPISGHATLYWYQQILGQGPKLLIQFQNNGVVDDSQLPKDRFSAERLKGVDSTLKIQPAKLEDSAVYLCASSLFLGGNSPLHFGNGTRLTVT.

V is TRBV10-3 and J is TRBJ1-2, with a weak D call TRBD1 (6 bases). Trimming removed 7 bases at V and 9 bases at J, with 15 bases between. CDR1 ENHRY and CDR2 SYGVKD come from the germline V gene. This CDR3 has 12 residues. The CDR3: CAIKDSSISYTF. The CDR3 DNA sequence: TGTGCCATCAAGGACAGTTCGATAAGCTACACCTTC.

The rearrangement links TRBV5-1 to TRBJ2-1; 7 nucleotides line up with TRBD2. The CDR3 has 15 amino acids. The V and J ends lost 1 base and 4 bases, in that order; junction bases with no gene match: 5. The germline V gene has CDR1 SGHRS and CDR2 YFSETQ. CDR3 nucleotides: TGCGCCAGCAGCTTGTACGCGGGGGAGTACAATGAGCAGTTCTTC. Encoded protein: CASSLYAGEYNEQFF.

CDR3 coding DNA: TGTGCCAGCAGTTTACGGGACGAGCAGTACTTC. Translation gives CASSLRDEQYF. V and J are TRBV28 and TRBJ2-7; D is ambiguous. With 2 bases removed from V and 5 bases from J, the gap between germline ends came to 4 bases. Looked up from germline, CDR1 is MDHEN and CDR2 is SYDVKM. The CDR3 runs to 11 residues.

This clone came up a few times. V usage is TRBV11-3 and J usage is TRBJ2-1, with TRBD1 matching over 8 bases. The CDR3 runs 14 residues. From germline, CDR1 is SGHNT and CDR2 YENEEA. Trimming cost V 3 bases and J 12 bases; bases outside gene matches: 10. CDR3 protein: CASSFDRGQAWQFF. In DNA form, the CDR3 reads TGTGCCAGCAGCTTTGATCGGGGACAGGCCTGGCAGTTCTTC.

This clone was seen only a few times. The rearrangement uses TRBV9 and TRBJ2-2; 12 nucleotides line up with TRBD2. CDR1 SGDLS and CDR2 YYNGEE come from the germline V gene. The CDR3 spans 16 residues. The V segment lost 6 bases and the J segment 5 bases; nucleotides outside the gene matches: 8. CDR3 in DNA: TGTGCCAGCACCACTAGCGGGGGGCCACGGACCGGGGAGCTGTTTTTT. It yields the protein CASTTSGGPRTGELFF.

CDR3 nucleotide sequence: TGCAGCGTCGCCCGGGACAGGGGAGGTTCACCCCTCCACTTT. Its translation: CSVARDRGGSPLHF. J is TRBJ1-6 and V is TRBV29-1; 10 bases are a match to TRBD1. Losses at the gene ends were 6 bases for V and 9 bases for J; bases not matched to a gene: 8. The CDR3 is 14 amino acids. From germline, CDR1 is SQVTM and CDR2 ANQGSEA.

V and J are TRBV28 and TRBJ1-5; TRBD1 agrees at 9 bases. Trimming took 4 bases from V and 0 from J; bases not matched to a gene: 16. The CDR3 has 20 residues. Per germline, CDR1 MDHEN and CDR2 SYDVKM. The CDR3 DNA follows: TGTGCCAGCAGTTCCCCCCAGGACAGGGGCCGCCGGAATAGCAATCAGCCCCAGCATTTT. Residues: CASSSPQDRGRRNSNQPQHF. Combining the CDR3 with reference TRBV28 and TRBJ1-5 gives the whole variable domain DVKVTQSSRYLVKRTGEKVFLECVQDMDHENMFWYRQDPGLGLRLIYFSYDVKMKEKGDIPEGYSVSREKKERFSLILESASTNQTSMYLCASSSPQDRGRRNSNQPQHFGDGTRLSIL.

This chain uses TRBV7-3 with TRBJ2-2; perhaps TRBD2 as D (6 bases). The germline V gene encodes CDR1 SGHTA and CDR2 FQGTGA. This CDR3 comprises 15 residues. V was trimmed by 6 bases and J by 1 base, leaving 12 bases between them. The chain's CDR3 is CASRPGTGNTGELFF. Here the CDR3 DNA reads TGTGCCAGCAGACCCGGGACTGGGAACACCGGGGAGCTGTTTTTT.

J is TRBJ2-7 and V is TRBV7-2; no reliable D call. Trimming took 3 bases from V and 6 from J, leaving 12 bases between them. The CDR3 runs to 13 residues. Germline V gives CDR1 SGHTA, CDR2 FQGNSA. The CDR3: CASSLRAILEQYF. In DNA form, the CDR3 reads TGTGCCAGCAGCTTGAGAGCTATTCTCGAGCAGTACTTC.

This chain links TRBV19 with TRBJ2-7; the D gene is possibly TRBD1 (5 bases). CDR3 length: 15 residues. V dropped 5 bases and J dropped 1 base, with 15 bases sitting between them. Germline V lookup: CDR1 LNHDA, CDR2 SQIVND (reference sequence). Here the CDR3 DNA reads TGTGCCAGTAGTGTTCAGGGCTATCTGTCCTACGAGCAGTACTTC. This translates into CASSVQGYLSYEQYF.

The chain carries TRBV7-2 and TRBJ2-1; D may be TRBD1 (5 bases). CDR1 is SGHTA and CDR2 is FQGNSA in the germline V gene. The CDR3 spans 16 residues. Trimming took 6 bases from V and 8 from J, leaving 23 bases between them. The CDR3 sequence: CASSPRGKMGRDEQFF. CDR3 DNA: TGTGCCAGCAGTCCTAGGGGTAAGATGGGCCGCGATGAGCAGTTCTTC.